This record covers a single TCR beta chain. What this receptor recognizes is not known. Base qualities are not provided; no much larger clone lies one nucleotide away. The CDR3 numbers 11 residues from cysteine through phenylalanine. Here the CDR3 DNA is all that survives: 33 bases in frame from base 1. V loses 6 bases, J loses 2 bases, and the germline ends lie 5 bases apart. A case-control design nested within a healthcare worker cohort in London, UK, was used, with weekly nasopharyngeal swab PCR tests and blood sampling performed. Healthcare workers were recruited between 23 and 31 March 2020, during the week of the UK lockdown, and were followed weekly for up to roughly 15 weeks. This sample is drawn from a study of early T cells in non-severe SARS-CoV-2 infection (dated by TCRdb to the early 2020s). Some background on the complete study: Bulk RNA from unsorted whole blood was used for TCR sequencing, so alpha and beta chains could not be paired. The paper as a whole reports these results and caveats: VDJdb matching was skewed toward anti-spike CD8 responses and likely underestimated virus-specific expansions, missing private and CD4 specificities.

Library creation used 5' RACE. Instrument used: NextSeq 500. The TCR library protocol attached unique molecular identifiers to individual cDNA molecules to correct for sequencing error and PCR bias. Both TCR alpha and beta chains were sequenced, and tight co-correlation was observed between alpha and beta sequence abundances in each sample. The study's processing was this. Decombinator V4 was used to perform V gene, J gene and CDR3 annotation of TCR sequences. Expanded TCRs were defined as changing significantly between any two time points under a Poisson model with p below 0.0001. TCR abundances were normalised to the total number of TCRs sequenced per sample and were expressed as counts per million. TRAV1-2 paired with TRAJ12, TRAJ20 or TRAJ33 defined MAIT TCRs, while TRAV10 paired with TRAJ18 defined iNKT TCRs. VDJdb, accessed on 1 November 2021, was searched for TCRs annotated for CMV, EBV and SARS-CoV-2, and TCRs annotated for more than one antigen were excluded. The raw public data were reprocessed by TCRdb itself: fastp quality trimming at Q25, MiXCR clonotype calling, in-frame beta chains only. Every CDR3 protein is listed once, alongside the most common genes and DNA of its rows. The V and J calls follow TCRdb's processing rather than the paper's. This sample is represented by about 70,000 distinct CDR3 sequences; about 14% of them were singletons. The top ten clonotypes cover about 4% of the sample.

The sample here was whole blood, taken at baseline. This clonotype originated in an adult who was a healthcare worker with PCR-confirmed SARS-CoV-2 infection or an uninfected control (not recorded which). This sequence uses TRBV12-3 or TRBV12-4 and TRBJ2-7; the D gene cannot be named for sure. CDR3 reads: CASSQAYEQYF. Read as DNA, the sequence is TGTGCCAGCAGCCAAGCCTACGAGCAGTACTTC.